The entry below describes one T cell receptor (beta chain). Its antigen remains unknown. Trimming cost V 5 bases and J 4 bases, with 11 bases left between them. This CDR3 is 13 amino acids long. This record belongs to a study of T cells after yellow fever vaccination. Findings and caveats of the study: Abundant bulk-derived clonotypes could contaminate FACS-sorted repertoires.

TCRdb used MiXCR to reprocess the 5' RACE reads, holding one entry per CDR3 protein. This table has more than 350,000 distinct CDR3 sequences, around a tenth appearing once. The TCR comes from a man aged 18 to 35 who received the YFV17D yellow fever vaccine. The rearrangement joins TRBV12-3 or TRBV12-4 to TRBJ2-5; D gene unclear. The source was PBMCs, collected on the day of the first yellow fever vaccination. This CDR3 is CASSRILTETQYF. In DNA form, the CDR3 reads TGTGCCAGCAGTCGGATACTCACAGAGACCCAGTACTTC.